The 32 T cell receptor beta chains given below trace back to one sample, sequenced in a study of radiation and T cells in renal cell carcinoma. Described time point: blood 4 weeks post-SBRT, at nephrectomy. The treatment denotes: 15 Gy SBRT to primary tumor, nephrectomy 4 weeks later. The table came from immunoSEQ multiplex PCR; TCRdb's copy has only in-frame clones and leaves some out. The table has fewer than 200,000 clones, about 87% seen once. The sample in question was blood, obtained from a patient whose treatment included radiotherapy and nephrectomy. These receptors were taken from a woman aged 45-65 years with renal cell carcinoma.

Remarks on this clone: At the DNA level, this CDR3 is encoded by other sequences in the same sample as well. The rearrangement uses TRBV5-1 and TRBJ2-7; no clear D gene. Trimming left V 0 bases short and J 3 bases short, with 7 bases between. Germline V gene lookup returns CDR1 SGHRS and CDR2 YFSETQ. This CDR3 contains 13 residues. The CDR3 DNA reads as TGCGCCAGCAGCTTGGCGCCTAGCTACGAGCAGTACTTC. Its protein product is CASSLAPSYEQYF. Supplemented by reference TRBV5-1 and TRBJ2-7, the full variable domain reads KAGVTQTPRYLIKTRGQQVTLSCSPISGHRSVSWYQQTPGQGLQFLFEYFSETQRNKGNFPGRFSGRQFSNSRSEMNVSTLELGDSALYLCASSLAPSYEQYFGPGTRLTVT.

This clone has only one observation. The CDR3 protein is CASSKAIGQQTSYGYTF. As DNA, the CDR3 is TGTGCCAGCAGCAAAGCGATCGGACAGCAAACTTCGTATGGCTACACCTTC. The V and J genes are TRBV21-1 and TRBJ1-2; the table gives TRBD1 as D, unverified against the DNA. TRBV21-1 is a documented pseudogene. The CDR3 sequence is 17 residues long.

The chain has TRBV4-1 and TRBJ1-2; 9 positions agree with TRBD1. Losses at the gene ends were 4 bases for V and 6 bases for J; bases not matched to a gene: 3. This CDR3 is built from 13 residues. CDR1 is MGHRA and CDR2 is YSYEKL in the germline V gene. The CDR3, as DNA: TGCGCCAGCAGCCCCGGGACAGGGCATGGCTACACCTTC. Protein product: CASSPGTGHGYTF.

This clone came up once. The chain employs TRBV13 and TRBJ2-1, with a possible D match to TRBD2 (7 bases). Trimming shortened V by 2 bases and J by 16 bases, and 24 bases separated the two germline ends. The germline V gene encodes CDR1 PRHDT and CDR2 FYEKMQ (reference sequence). CDR3 length: 15 amino acids. This chain's CDR3 is CASSLYIFAGAIHFF. In DNA, the CDR3 is TGTGCCAGCAGCTTATACATTTTCGCGGGGGCTATCCATTTCTTC.

This clone was observed once. The chain joins TRBV6-5 to TRBJ1-1; tentative D call: TRBD1 (6 bases). Per germline, CDR1 MNHEY and CDR2 SVGAGI. Trimming took off 5 bases at V and 0 bases at J, with 13 bases between the two ends. This CDR3 is built from 15 residues. CDR3 DNA: TGTGCCAGCAGTGGACAGAACCTCATGAACACTGAAGCTTTCTTT. Amino acids: CASSGQNLMNTEAFF.

The chain employs TRBV6-6 and TRBJ1-2, with 9 bases identical to TRBD1. The CDR3 length is 14 residues. Germline lookup yields CDR1 MNHNY and CDR2 SVGAGI (reference sequence). V trimming: 4 bases; J trimming: 5 bases; junction bases outside the gene matches: 5. CDR3: CASSLGTGTYGYTF. In nucleotides, the CDR3 is TGTGCCAGCAGTTTGGGGACAGGGACTTATGGCTACACCTTC.

The chain uses TRBV7-2 and TRBJ1-5; D possibly corresponds to TRBD1 (5 bases). Germline-derived CDR1 and CDR2 are SGHTA and FQGNSA. The CDR3 spans 16 residues. The ends were cut back, 0 bases at V and 1 base at J, with 10 bases in the middle. The CDR3 sequence is CASSLAGEGSNQPQHF. CDR3 DNA: TGTGCCAGCAGCTTAGCGGGGGAGGGAAGCAATCAGCCCCAGCATTTT. Full variable domain (missing parts from reference TRBV7-2 and TRBJ1-5): GAGVSQSPSNKVTEKGKDVELRCDPISGHTALYWYRQSLGQGLEFLIYFQGNSAPDKSGLPSDRFSAERTGGSVSTLTIQRTQQEDSAVYLCASSLAGEGSNQPQHFGDGTRLSIL.

This sequence joins TRBV4-3 and TRBJ1-1; D may be TRBD1 (5 bases). In germline, CDR1 is LGHNA, CDR2 YSLEER. The CDR3 sequence is 14 residues long. V lost 2 bases, J lost 5 bases, and 12 bases lay in between. CDR3 nucleotides: TGCGCCAGCAGCCAACGGGGGATTGAAACTGAAGCTTTCTTT. Translation gives CASSQRGIETEAFF.

CDR3 region: CASSFGGTEQYF. CDR3 nucleotides: TGTGCCAGCAGCTTCGGGGGGACGGAGCAGTACTTC. This rearrangement joins TRBV7-9 to TRBJ2-7; 7 bases match TRBD2. V lost 3 bases, J lost 7 bases, and 3 bases stayed unmatched. Germline CDR1 SEHNR, CDR2 FQNEAQ (reference sequence). The CDR3 is made up of 12 amino acids.

The V gene is TRBV2, the J gene TRBJ2-5; no firm D call. Trimming shortened V by 4 bases and J by 2 bases, and 14 bases separated the two germline ends. Germline CDR1 SNHLY, CDR2 FYNNEI. The CDR3 runs to 15 residues. CDR3 DNA: TGTGCCAGCAGTGCAGTTATGAGCGTTCAAGAGACCCAGTACTTC. This codes for CASSAVMSVQETQYF.

The chain recombines TRBV19 with TRBJ1-4, with TRBD1 matching over 9 bases. Trimming at V came to 10 bases and at J to 7 bases, leaving 4 bases not matched to a gene. The CDR3 is 12 residues long. Germline CDR1 reads LNHDA; CDR2 reads SQIVND (reference sequence). CDR3 region: CATRQGGEKLFF. The CDR3 coding sequence is TGTGCCACCCGACAGGGGGGTGAAAAACTGTTTTTT. Using reference TRBV19 and TRBJ1-4 for the parts outside the CDR3, the full variable domain is DGGITQSPKYLFRKEGQNVTLSCEQNLNHDAMYWYRQDPGQGLRLIYYSQIVNDFQKGDIAEGYSVSREKKESFPLTVTSAQKNPTAFYLCATRQGGEKLFFGSGTQLSVL.

The chain uses TRBV5-1 and TRBJ1-4, with 11 bases aligning to TRBD1. The trim removed 0 bases at V and 3 bases at J, leaving 7 bases unmatched. Germline lookup yields CDR1 SGHRS and CDR2 YFSETQ. This CDR3 has 18 residues. The CDR3 nucleotides read TGCGCCAGCAGCTTGGACGGGACAGGGGGAGGAGCTAATGAAAAACTGTTTTTT. Its translation is CASSLDGTGGGANEKLFF. The full variable domain, its missing parts supplied by reference TRBV5-1 and TRBJ1-4, is KAGVTQTPRYLIKTRGQQVTLSCSPISGHRSVSWYQQTPGQGLQFLFEYFSETQRNKGNFPGRFSGRQFSNSRSEMNVSTLELGDSALYLCASSLDGTGGGANEKLFFGSGTQLSVL.

CDR3 sequence: CASSSGTTSANTGELFF. The CDR3 region has the DNA TGTGCCAGCAGCTCTGGAACCACTAGCGCGAACACCGGGGAGCTGTTTTTT. The chain is built from TRBV7-9 and TRBJ2-2; the match to TRBD2 covers 7 bases. V gave up 4 bases and J gave up 0 bases; unmatched junction bases: 8. Germline CDR1 and CDR2: SEHNR and FQNEAQ (reference sequence). The CDR3 contains 17 residues.

DNA for the CDR3: TGCGCCAGCAGCTTCGGGGATACGCAGTATTTT. Residues: CASSFGDTQYF. The J gene is TRBJ2-3, the V gene TRBV5-1, with D unresolved. The V end was cut by 2 bases, the J end by 6 bases, with 4 bases between. The germline gives CDR1 SGHRS, CDR2 YFSETQ. CDR3 length equals 11 residues. Using reference TRBV5-1 and TRBJ2-3 for the parts outside the CDR3, the full variable domain is KAGVTQTPRYLIKTRGQQVTLSCSPISGHRSVSWYQQTPGQGLQFLFEYFSETQRNKGNFPGRFSGRQFSNSRSEMNVSTLELGDSALYLCASSFGDTQYFGPGTRLTVL.

This clone has just one count. The V call is TRBV7-9, the J call TRBJ1-2, with TRBD1 identical over 10 bases. The ends lost 5 bases at V and 5 bases at J; junction bases unmatched: 8. This CDR3 is built from 15 residues. The germline CDR1 and CDR2 sequences are SEHNR and FQNEAQ (reference sequence). The CDR3 nucleotides read TGTGCCAGCAGCGACAGGGACAGGGGCAAGTATGGCTACACCTTC. This sequence encodes CASSDRDRGKYGYTF.

This clone was counted only a few times. V is TRBV10-3 and J is TRBJ1-3; possibly TRBD1 for D (6 bases). This CDR3 contains 12 residues. Germline loops: CDR1 ENHRY, CDR2 SYGVKD. V was pared by 7 bases and J by 4 bases, with 8 bases between. For the CDR3, the DNA is TGTGCCATCAAGGGGGACGGAAACACCATATATTTT. Protein sequence: CAIKGDGNTIYF.

The chain carries TRBV7-9 and TRBJ2-5; D is unclear. This CDR3 is built from 15 residues. In germline, CDR1 is SEHNR, CDR2 FQNEAQ (reference sequence). The V gene lost 0 bases and the J gene lost 4 bases, with 12 bases spanning the gap. CDR3: CASSLAAARGETQYF. The CDR3 region has the DNA TGTGCCAGCAGCTTAGCGGCTGCGAGAGGAGAGACCCAGTACTTC.

The rearrangement uses TRBV9 and TRBJ2-7, with TRBD1 matching 7 bases. This CDR3 comprises 12 residues. The V gene's germline CDR1 is SGDLS and CDR2 YYNGEE. J gave up 5 bases and V 4 bases, and 3 bases lay outside the gene matches. CDR3 region: CASSPQGDEQYF. The CDR3 nucleotides are TGTGCCAGCAGCCCCCAGGGGGACGAGCAGTACTTC.

The CDR3 DNA reads as TGCGCCAGCAGTCAATCGGGCGAACCTTCGGGACAGATGTCCCGGGATACGCAGTATTTT. This gives the protein CASSQSGEPSGQMSRDTQYF. The chain is built from TRBV23-1 and TRBJ2-3, with TRBD1 matching 7 bases. TRBV23-1 is classed as an ORF, of uncertain function. The ends lost 0 bases at V and 6 bases at J; junction bases unmatched: 21. This CDR3 contains 20 residues.

Comments on this clone: Lacking the conserved final phenylalanine or tryptophan, this CDR3 likely reflects a read error. This chain uses TRBV14 with TRBJ1-1; no clear D gene. Germline V lookup: CDR1 SGHDN, CDR2 FVKESK. Trimming stripped 5 bases from V and 6 bases from J, with 13 bases between. There are 13 residues in the CDR3. CDR3 sequence: CASSSTRGAEAFL. CDR3 in DNA: TGTGCCAGCAGCTCAACTCGTGGGGCTGAAGCTTTCCTT.

The rearrangement joins TRBV28 to TRBJ1-1, with D perhaps TRBD1 (5 bases). V lost 5 bases and J 5 bases, leaving 18 bases between the germline ends. The germline CDR1 and CDR2 sequences are MDHEN and SYDVKM. The length of the CDR3 is 15 residues. The CDR3 coding sequence is TGTGCCAGCAGTCCACCGGAGAGGGGCGGAACTGAAGCTTTCTTT. Translation gives CASSPPERGGTEAFF.

The chain links TRBV11-3 to TRBJ2-3; the D call may be TRBD1 or TRBD2 (5 bases each). Germline V gives CDR1 SGHNT, CDR2 YENEEA. CDR3 size: 16 residues. V gave up 2 bases and J gave up 2 bases, with 14 bases separating them. In DNA form, the CDR3 reads TGTGCCAGCAGCTTATCCCCGGGGCCCTCCACAGATACGCAGTATTTT. Its translation is CASSLSPGPSTDTQYF. The whole variable domain, filled in from reference TRBV11-3 and TRBJ2-3, reads EAGVVQSPRYKIIEKKQPVAFWCNPISGHNTLYWYLQNLGQGPELLIRYENEEAVDDSQLPKDRFSAERLKGVDSTLKIQPAELGDSAVYLCASSLSPGPSTDTQYFGPGTRLTVL.

The V call is TRBV6-5, the J call TRBJ2-7; D is tentatively TRBD1 or TRBD2 (5 bases each). The V gene's germline CDR1 is MNHEY and CDR2 SVGAGI. The CDR3 has 15 amino acids. V lost 6 bases and J 1 base, leaving 16 bases between the germline ends. CDR3 amino acids: CASSPTGTGSYEQYF. Written as DNA, the CDR3 is TGTGCCAGCAGCCCGACCGGGACGGGATCCTACGAGCAGTACTTC.

V and J are TRBV7-8 and TRBJ2-5; 10 nucleotides line up with TRBD2. CDR1 is SGHVS and CDR2 is FQNEAQ in the germline V gene. The CDR3 loop spans 16 amino acids. V trimming: 9 bases; J trimming: 5 bases; junction bases outside the gene matches: 15. The CDR3 DNA reads as TGTGCCAGTGAGACAGCGGGGGGGGGTTTTACGGAGACCCAGTACTTC. It codes for CASETAGGGFTETQYF.

The CDR3 DNA sequence: TGTGCCAGCAGCTCTCGGACAGGGGGCCTATATTACAATGAGCAGTTCTTC. It is translated as CASSSRTGGLYYNEQFF. The chain uses TRBV7-2 and TRBJ2-1, with 11 bases matching TRBD1. Looked up from germline, CDR1 is SGHTA and CDR2 is FQGNSA. This CDR3 is 17 amino acids long. With 4 bases clipped from V and 4 bases from J, the junction kept 9 bases outside the gene matches.

The chain uses TRBV7-8 and TRBJ1-1; D not certain. Trimming left V 1 base short and J 6 bases short, with 12 bases between. The CDR3 is 14 amino acids. CDR1 and CDR2 from the germline V gene are SGHVS and FQNEAQ. CDR3 loop: CASSLEYGVPEAFF. DNA of the CDR3: TGTGCCAGCAGCTTAGAGTATGGGGTCCCTGAAGCTTTCTTT.

The chain recombines TRBV15 with TRBJ2-4; D gene unclear. CDR3 length: 17 residues. The germline V gene encodes CDR1 LNHNV and CDR2 YYDKDF (reference sequence). V lost 0 bases, J lost 5 bases, and 17 bases lay in between. CDR3 sequence: CATSRDGPRAPQNIQYF. CDR3 nucleotide sequence: TGTGCCACCAGCAGAGATGGCCCTAGGGCCCCCCAAAACATTCAGTACTTC. Full variable domain (remainder filled in from reference TRBV15 and TRBJ2-4): DAMVIQNPRYQVTQFGKPVTLSCSQTLNHNVMYWYQQKSSQAPKLLFHYYDKDFNNEADTPDNFQSRRPNTSFCFLDIRSPGLGDTAMYLCATSRDGPRAPQNIQYFGAGTRLSVL.

V usage is TRBV7-2 and J usage is TRBJ2-7; 8 bases line up with TRBD1. Germline values: CDR1 SGHTA, CDR2 FQGNSA. V trimming: 5 bases; J trimming: 4 bases; junction bases outside the gene matches: 7. The CDR3 length is 14 residues. The CDR3 loop is CASSPGQGWYEQYF. The CDR3 DNA is TGTGCCAGCAGCCCAGGACAGGGTTGGTACGAGCAGTACTTC.

The CDR3 nucleotides read TGTGCCAGCAGGCACGAGGGGGGGATCACTGAAGCTTTCTTT. It is translated as CASRHEGGITEAFF. The gene calls are TRBV6-5 and TRBJ1-1; D might be TRBD1 (6 bases). Germline V gene data show CDR1 as MNHEY and CDR2 as SVGAGI. This CDR3 has 14 amino acids. Trimming pared 6 bases from V and 4 bases from J, leaving 15 bases between.

The chain carries TRBV4-3 and TRBJ2-3, with 7 bases aligning to TRBD2. The germline V gene has CDR1 LGHNA and CDR2 YSLEER. V shed 0 bases, J shed 2 bases, and the junction held 2 bases outside the gene matches. This CDR3 is 15 amino acids long. DNA of the CDR3: TGCGCCAGCAGCCAAGAAAAGCGGGACACAGATACGCAGTATTTT. As protein: CASSQEKRDTDTQYF.

This clone has just a few counts. The V gene is TRBV5-1, the J gene TRBJ2-7; D gene ambiguous. Trimming removed 1 base at V and 5 bases at J, with 7 bases between. The CDR3 is 12 amino acids. From germline, CDR1 is SGHRS and CDR2 YFSETQ. The DNA for the CDR3 is TGCGCCAGCAGCTTGCTAGGGAACGAGCAGTACTTC. Translating it yields CASSLLGNEQYF.

The sample holds one count of this clone. The chain joins TRBV19 to TRBJ2-3; maybe TRBD2 (5 bases). Germline V gene data show CDR1 as LNHDA and CDR2 as SQIVND (reference sequence). The CDR3 sequence is 14 residues long. Between the trimmed V and J ends, which lost 4 bases and 6 bases, there was a span of 14 bases. The CDR3 loop reads CASSTGEGFDTQYF. The CDR3 DNA is TGTGCCAGTAGTACCGGGGAAGGCTTCGATACGCAGTATTTT.